This T cell receptor beta chain stems from a study of T cell responses to AZD1222 COVID-19 vaccine. Clones were read by immunoSEQ multiplex PCR, and TCRdb kept only the in-frame ones, dropping some. This table has around 100,000 clones, around 94% appearing once. The sequence was obtained from an adult in good health. The source material was peripheral blood, sampled on day 0 of AZD1222 vaccination.

The CDR3 DNA sequence: TGTGCCAGCAGTTTCCACGACGCAACTAATGAAAAACTGTTTTTT. This sequence encodes CASSFHDATNEKLFF. The V and J genes are TRBV28 and TRBJ1-4, with unresolved D. The length of the CDR3 is 15 residues. V was cut by 3 bases and J by 0 bases, with 8 bases left in between. CDR1 is MDHEN, CDR2 SYDVKM, per germline.